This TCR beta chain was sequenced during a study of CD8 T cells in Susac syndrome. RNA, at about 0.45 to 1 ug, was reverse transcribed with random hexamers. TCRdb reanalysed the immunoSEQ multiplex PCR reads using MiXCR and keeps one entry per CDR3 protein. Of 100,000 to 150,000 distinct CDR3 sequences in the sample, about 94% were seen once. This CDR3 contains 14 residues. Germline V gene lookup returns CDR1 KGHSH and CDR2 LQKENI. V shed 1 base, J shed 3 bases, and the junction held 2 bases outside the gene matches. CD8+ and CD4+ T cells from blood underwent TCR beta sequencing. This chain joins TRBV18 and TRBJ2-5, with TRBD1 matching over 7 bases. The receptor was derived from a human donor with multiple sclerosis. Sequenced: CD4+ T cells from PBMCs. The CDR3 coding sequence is TGTGCCAGCTCACCACGACAGGGCGAAGAGACCCAGTACTTC. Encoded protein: CASSPRQGEETQYF.